The 21 T cell receptor beta chains below all came from one sample that was sequenced in a study of blood T cell repertoires in COVID-19. Clones were sequenced by immunoSEQ multiplex PCR, and TCRdb holds only the in-frame ones, with some missing. The table lists about 76,000 clones, 82% of them singletons. Input material: peripheral blood. These receptors came from a human donor in a cohort sampled during active COVID-19.

J is TRBJ2-1 and V is TRBV5-1; tentative D call: TRBD2 (6 bases). Germline V gene lookup returns CDR1 SGHRS and CDR2 YFSETQ. The V end was cut by 3 bases, the J end by 9 bases, with 10 bases between. This CDR3 region has 12 residues. The CDR3 reads CASSSSGVEQFF. In DNA, the CDR3 is TGCGCCAGCAGCTCCTCGGGGGTTGAGCAGTTCTTC.

This chain joins TRBV7-6 and TRBJ1-5; 7 nucleotides line up with TRBD1. Germline CDR1 is SGHVS and CDR2 is FNYEAQ. The CDR3 contains 13 residues. The J segment lost 5 bases and the V segment lost 5 bases, leaving 3 bases of the junction unmatched. CDR3 amino acids: CASSLQGDQPQHF. The CDR3 DNA reads as TGTGCCAGCAGCCTGCAGGGGGATCAGCCCCAGCATTTT.

The rearrangement links TRBV2 to TRBJ2-2, with TRBD2 as a possible D gene (6 bases). Germline CDR1 reads SNHLY; CDR2 reads FYNNEI. This CDR3 comprises 16 residues. Deletions cut 1 base from V and 6 bases from J, with 15 bases between. CDR3 loop: CASSEERLGDAGELFF. The CDR3, as DNA: TGTGCCAGCAGTGAAGAACGACTAGGAGATGCCGGGGAGCTGTTTTTT. The full variable domain, rest sourced from reference TRBV2 and TRBJ2-2, is EPEVTQTPSHQVTQMGQEVILRCVPISNHLYFYWYRQILGQKVEFLVSFYNNEISEKSEIFDDQFSVERPDGSNFTLKIRSTKLEDSAMYFCASSEERLGDAGELFFGEGSRLTVL.

J is TRBJ2-7 and V is TRBV2; 10 bases fit TRBD1. V dropped 4 bases and J dropped 2; count of bases not matched to a gene: 5. The CDR3 runs to 15 residues. Per germline, CDR1 SNHLY and CDR2 FYNNEI. CDR3: CASSGGTGATYEQYF. Here the CDR3 DNA reads TGTGCCAGCAGTGGGGGGACAGGGGCCACCTACGAGCAGTACTTC.

The V call is TRBV6-5, the J call TRBJ2-3; 7 bases line up with TRBD2. V trimming: 7 bases; J trimming: 6 bases; junction bases outside the gene matches: 1. Germline V gene data show CDR1 as MNHEY and CDR2 as SVGAGI. The CDR3 has 11 amino acids. CDR3 sequence reads: CASNGGDTQYF. The CDR3, as DNA: TGTGCCAGCAACGGGGGGGATACGCAGTATTTT.

The chain uses TRBV4-1 and TRBJ1-5; 9 nucleotides align to TRBD1. Germline V lookup: CDR1 MGHRA, CDR2 YSYEKL. V lost 2 bases, J lost 3 bases, and 2 bases stayed unmatched. This CDR3 region has 15 residues. The CDR3 DNA reads TGCGCCAGCAGCCAAACACAGGGGGCCAATCAGCCCCAGCATTTT. Its translation is CASSQTQGANQPQHF.

This clone was observed once. J is TRBJ1-2 and V is TRBV5-6; no reliable D call. Looked up from germline, CDR1 is SGHDT and CDR2 is YYEEEE. Trimming removed 0 bases at V and 8 bases at J, with 17 bases between. This CDR3 has 15 residues. The CDR3: CASSLGAESVSGYTF. In DNA form, the CDR3 reads TGTGCCAGCAGCTTGGGTGCGGAAAGCGTGTCGGGCTACACCTTC.

This rearrangement joins TRBV9 to TRBJ1-3; a possible D gene is TRBD1 (6 bases). Germline V CDR1 and CDR2: SGDLS, YYNGEE. The CDR3 length is 18 residues. Trimming took 4 bases from V and 0 from J, leaving 20 bases between them. The CDR3 sequence: CASSSGGAGLRSGNTIYF. The CDR3 DNA reads TGTGCCAGCAGCTCCGGGGGGGCTGGGCTTCGCTCTGGAAACACCATATATTTT.

The CDR3 spells CASSLRDRALTGELFF. The CDR3 region has the DNA TGTGCCAGCAGCTTAAGGGACAGGGCTTTAACCGGGGAGCTGTTTTTT. The rearrangement links TRBV11-2 to TRBJ2-2; 9 nucleotides line up with TRBD1. Trimming at V came to 2 bases and at J to 5 bases, leaving 6 bases not matched to a gene. The germline gives CDR1 SGHAT, CDR2 FQNNGV. The CDR3 sequence is 16 residues long.

The gene calls are TRBV10-1 and TRBJ2-3; 12 bases match TRBD2. The CDR3 loop spans 15 amino acids. V lost 2 bases and J lost 4; bases outside the gene matches: 1. Per the germline V gene, CDR1 is WNHNN and CDR2 is SYGVQD (reference sequence). CDR3 DNA: TGCGCCAGCAGTGAGGCTAGCGGGGGGGCAGATACGCAGTATTTT. Its protein is CASSEASGGADTQYF.

A single count supports this clone. V and J are TRBV24-1 and TRBJ2-5, with TRBD2 matching 11 bases. V shed 2 bases, J shed 5 bases, and the junction held 3 bases outside the gene matches. Germline CDR1 is KGHDR and CDR2 is SFDVKD. The length of the CDR3 is 15 residues. Here the CDR3 reads CATSDSRLAGETQYF. The CDR3 DNA reads as TGTGCCACCAGTGATTCGCGACTAGCGGGGGAGACCCAGTACTTC.

The rearrangement links TRBV6-4 to TRBJ2-2; TRBD2 matches at 7 bases. V lost 4 bases, J lost 4 bases, and 6 bases stayed unmatched. CDR3 length: 15 amino acids. Germline lookup yields CDR1 MRHNA and CDR2 SNTAGT. The chain's CDR3 is CASSVNGGSTGELFF. The CDR3 DNA is TGTGCCAGCAGTGTAAACGGGGGGTCCACCGGGGAGCTGTTTTTT.

The rearrangement joins TRBV7-3 to TRBJ1-1, with TRBD1 matching 8 bases. The junction had 2 bases not matched to a gene; V was cut back by 4 bases and J by 4 bases. The CDR3 sequence is 13 residues long. Germline V gives CDR1 SGHTA, CDR2 FQGTGA. The CDR3 DNA reads TGTGCCAGCAGCTCGACAGGGGTCACTGAAGCTTTCTTT. Translation gives CASSSTGVTEAFF.

The chain has TRBV5-4 and TRBJ2-5, with 9 bases lining up with TRBD1. The CDR3 spans 15 residues. J lost 0 bases, V lost 0 bases, and 0 bases had no gene match. Germline CDR1 and CDR2: SGHNT and YYREEE (reference sequence). This CDR3 reads CASSLDRGHQETQYF. DNA for the CDR3: TGTGCCAGCAGCTTGGACAGGGGGCACCAAGAGACCCAGTACTTC.

V gene TRBV5-4 combines with J gene TRBJ2-1; TRBD2 matches 9 bases. The germline V gene has CDR1 SGHNT and CDR2 YYREEE (reference sequence). This CDR3 spans 15 amino acids. V dropped 7 bases and J dropped 1; count of bases not matched to a gene: 6. DNA for the CDR3: TGTGCCAGCGGGAGCGGGGGGCAATCCTACAATGAGCAGTTCTTC. Translated, it gives CASGSGGQSYNEQFF.

The chain joins TRBV29-1 to TRBJ2-5; 10 bases are a match to TRBD1. V lost 4 bases and J lost 6; bases outside the gene matches: 5. The length of the CDR3 is 13 residues. Germline CDR1 SQVTM, CDR2 ANQGSEA. CDR3: CSVGGQGRKTQYF. The CDR3 coding sequence is TGCAGCGTTGGGGGACAGGGGCGGAAGACCCAGTACTTC.

V and J are TRBV2 and TRBJ2-7; TRBD1 agrees at 9 bases. V lost 6 bases to trimming and J lost 4 bases; unmatched junction nucleotides: 1. Germline lookup yields CDR1 SNHLY and CDR2 FYNNEI. The CDR3 sequence is 12 residues long. CDR3 DNA sequence: TGTGCCAGCAGGGACAGGGGTTACGAGCAGTACTTC. It encodes CASRDRGYEQYF.

Concerning this clone: Other DNA sequences within the sample encode an identical CDR3. J is TRBJ2-7 and V is TRBV3-1 (or the pseudogene TRBV3-2), with D uncertain. V was shortened by 5 bases and J by 2 bases, with 7 bases between the two germline ends. This CDR3 region has 12 residues. Germline V lookup: CDR1 LGHDT, CDR2 YNNKEL (reference sequence). CDR3 loop: CASSSPAYEQYF. The CDR3 nucleotides read TGTGCCAGCAGCTCCCCAGCCTACGAGCAGTACTTC.

The J gene is TRBJ1-1, the V gene TRBV29-1; the match to TRBD1 covers 9 bases. The germline CDR1 and CDR2 sequences are SQVTM and ANQGSEA. Germline trimming cut 1 base from V and 3 bases from J; bases unmatched to any gene: 0. The CDR3 consists of 13 residues. CDR3 amino acids: CSVEGQGDTEAFF. In DNA, the CDR3 is TGCAGCGTTGAAGGACAGGGGGACACTGAAGCTTTCTTT.

The V and J genes are TRBV2 and TRBJ1-1, with D perhaps matching TRBD1 (6 bases). V lost 7 bases, J lost 0 bases, and 24 bases lay in between. CDR1 and CDR2 (germline): SNHLY, FYNNEI. This CDR3 contains 18 residues. The CDR3 loop is CASKKGTGRGGMNTEAFF. Written as DNA, the CDR3 is TGTGCCAGCAAAAAGGGAACAGGGAGGGGTGGGATGAACACTGAAGCTTTCTTT.

This clone occurred many times. The chain couples TRBV3-1 (or the pseudogene TRBV3-2) to TRBJ2-7, with D tentatively TRBD1 (6 bases). CDR3 length: 15 residues. Germline V gives CDR1 LGHDT, CDR2 YNNKEL (reference sequence). Deletions cut 0 bases from V and 7 bases from J, with 16 bases between. CDR3 sequence reads: CASSQDGNRAWEQYF. DNA for the CDR3: TGTGCCAGCAGCCAAGATGGGAACAGGGCGTGGGAGCAGTACTTC.